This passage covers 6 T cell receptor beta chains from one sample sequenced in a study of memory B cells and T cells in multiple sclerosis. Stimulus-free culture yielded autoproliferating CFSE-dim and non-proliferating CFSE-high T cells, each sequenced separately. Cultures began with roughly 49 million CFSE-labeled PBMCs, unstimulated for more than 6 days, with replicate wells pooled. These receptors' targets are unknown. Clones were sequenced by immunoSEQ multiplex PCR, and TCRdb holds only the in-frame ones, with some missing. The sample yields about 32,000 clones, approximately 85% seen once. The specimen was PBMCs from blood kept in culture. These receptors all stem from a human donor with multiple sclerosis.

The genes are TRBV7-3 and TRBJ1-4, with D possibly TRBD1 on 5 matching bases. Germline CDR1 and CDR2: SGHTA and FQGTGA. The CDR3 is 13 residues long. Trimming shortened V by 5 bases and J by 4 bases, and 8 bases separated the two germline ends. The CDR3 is CASSPGVNEKLFF. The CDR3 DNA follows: TGTGCCAGCAGCCCGGGGGTTAATGAAAAACTGTTTTTT.

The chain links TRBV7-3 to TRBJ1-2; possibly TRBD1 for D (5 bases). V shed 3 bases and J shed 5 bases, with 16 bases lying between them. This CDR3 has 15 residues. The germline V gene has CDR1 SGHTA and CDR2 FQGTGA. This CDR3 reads CASSFGAEKVYGYTF. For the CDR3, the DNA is TGTGCCAGCAGCTTCGGGGCAGAAAAAGTTTATGGCTACACCTTC.

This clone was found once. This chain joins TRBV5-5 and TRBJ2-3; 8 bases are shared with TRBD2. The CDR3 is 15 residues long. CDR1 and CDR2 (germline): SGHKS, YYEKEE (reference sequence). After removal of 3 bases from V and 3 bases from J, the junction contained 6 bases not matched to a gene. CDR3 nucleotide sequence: TGTGCCAGCAGCTCCTCCGGGGGGGCGACAGATACGCAGTATTTT. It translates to CASSSSGGATDTQYF.

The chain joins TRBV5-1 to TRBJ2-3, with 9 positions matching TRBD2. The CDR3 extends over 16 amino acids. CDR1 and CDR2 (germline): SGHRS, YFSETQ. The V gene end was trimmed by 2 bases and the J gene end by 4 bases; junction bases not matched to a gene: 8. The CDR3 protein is CASSFARGGGPDTQYF. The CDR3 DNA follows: TGCGCCAGCAGCTTCGCCCGCGGGGGGGGCCCAGATACGCAGTATTTT.

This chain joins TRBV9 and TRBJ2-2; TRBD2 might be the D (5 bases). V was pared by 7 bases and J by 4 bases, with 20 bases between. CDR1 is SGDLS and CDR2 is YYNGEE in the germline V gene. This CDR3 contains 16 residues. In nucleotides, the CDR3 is TGTGCCAGCGCCCCTAACGAGAGGGCTTCCACCGGGGAGCTGTTTTTT. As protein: CASAPNERASTGELFF. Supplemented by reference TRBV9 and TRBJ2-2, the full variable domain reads DSGVTQTPKHLITATGQRVTLRCSPRSGDLSVYWYQQSLDQGLQFLIQYYNGEERAKGNILERFSAQQFPDLHSELNLSSLELGDSALYFCASAPNERASTGELFFGEGSRLTVL.

The CDR3 loop is CASSLRGRITEAFF. The DNA of the CDR3 is TGTGCCAGCAGTCTACGAGGGAGGATCACTGAAGCTTTCTTT. J is TRBJ1-1 and V is TRBV27; the D is unclear. The germline V gene has CDR1 MNHEY and CDR2 SMNVEV (reference sequence). There are 14 residues in the CDR3. The V end was cut by 5 bases, the J end by 4 bases, with 14 bases between.